These 19 T cell receptor beta chains share one sample of origin, sequenced in a study of T cell repertoires in cytomegalovirus infection. Using its own MiXCR run on the reads, TCRdb lists one record per CDR3 protein. The table shows fewer than 1,000,000 distinct CDR3 sequences, with around 32% occurring only once. No antigen has been assigned to these receptors. Sequenced material: cultured CD8+ T cells from PBMCs, taken from culture after CMV antigen stimulation. These receptors were collected from a human donor in good health (CMV status not recorded). Some clones in this sample may be carry-over from other donors' samples.

Regarding this clonotype: Given a much more abundant clone one base away, this may be a read error. The V call is TRBV28, the J call TRBJ2-1; TRBD2 agrees at 8 bases. V was clipped by 3 bases and J by 4 bases; unmatched bases: 5. CDR1 and CDR2 from the germline V gene are MDHEN and SYDVKM. The CDR3 is made up of 15 amino acids. For the CDR3, the DNA is TGTGCCAGCAGTTTCATAGCGGGGCCATACAATGAGCAGTTCTTC. Protein sequence: CASSFIAGPYNEQFF.

There are many counts of this clonotype. The DNA for the CDR3 is TGTGCCAGCAGTTGGATCCGGGACAGGGAAATTTTATCTTCACCCCTCCACTTT. It codes for CASSWIRDREILSSPLHF. V and J are TRBV6-2 or TRBV6-3 and TRBJ1-6; 9 bases line up with TRBD1. J lost 9 bases, V lost 4 bases, and 16 bases had no gene match. CDR3 length equals 18 residues. Per the germline V gene, CDR1 is MNHEY and CDR2 is SVGEGT.

This clonotype has a handful of counts. The V and J genes are TRBV12-3 or TRBV12-4 and TRBJ1-5; D unclear. V shed 5 bases and J shed 0 bases, with 5 bases lying between them. The CDR3 has 13 residues. The CDR3 coding sequence is TGTGCCAGCAGTGACATTAGCAATCAGCCCCAGCATTTT. This translates into CASSDISNQPQHF.

This clonotype was recorded a few times. The rearrangement joins TRBV7-9 to TRBJ2-1; 8 nucleotides agree with TRBD2. V was clipped by 2 bases and J by 7 bases; unmatched bases: 19. Germline values: CDR1 SEHNR, CDR2 FQNEAQ (reference sequence). This CDR3 region has 19 residues. This CDR3 reads CASSLKRIATGRGWNEQFF. The CDR3 coding sequence is TGTGCCAGCAGCTTAAAGCGAATCGCCACCGGGAGGGGTTGGAATGAGCAGTTCTTC.

This clonotype was picked up a small number of times. In DNA, the CDR3 is TGTGCCAGTAGTATTGGTGTGCCTAGCAATCAGCCCCAGCATTTT. It is translated as CASSIGVPSNQPQHF. The rearrangement uses TRBV19 and TRBJ1-5; D remains ambiguous. Trimming removed 3 bases at V and 0 bases at J, with 9 bases between. This CDR3 spans 15 amino acids. The germline gives CDR1 LNHDA, CDR2 SQIVND (reference sequence).

This clonotype was counted a single time. This sequence joins TRBV9 and TRBJ1-2, with TRBD1 matching 7 bases. The germline gives CDR1 SGDLS, CDR2 YYNGEE. Trimming cost V 3 bases and J 8 bases; bases outside gene matches: 13. The length of the CDR3 is 15 residues. CDR3 in DNA: TGTGCCAGCAGCGAGCACCGGGACAGCCTTTGGGGCTACACCTTC. Residues: CASSEHRDSLWGYTF.

The chain links TRBV7-9 to TRBJ1-2; TRBD1 is a possible D gene (5 bases). From germline, CDR1 is SEHNR and CDR2 FQNEAQ (reference sequence). The germline V and J ends were trimmed by 1 base and 4 bases, with 10 bases remaining between them. This CDR3 has 14 amino acids. The CDR3 loop reads CASSLGDGPYGYTF. The CDR3 DNA is TGTGCCAGCAGCTTAGGGGACGGCCCCTATGGCTACACCTTC. Together with reference TRBV7-9 and TRBJ1-2, the CDR3 gives the full variable domain: DTGVSQNPRHKITKRGQNVTFRCDPISEHNRLYWYRQTLGQGPEFLTYFQNEAQLEKSRLLSDRFSAERPKGSFSTLEIQRTEQGDSAMYLCASSLGDGPYGYTFGSGTRLTVV.

V gene TRBV7-9 combines with J gene TRBJ2-3; D is perhaps TRBD2 (8 bases). Trimming pared 5 bases from V and 5 bases from J, leaving 23 bases between. Germline V gene sequence: CDR1 SEHNR, CDR2 FQNEAQ (reference sequence). This CDR3 has 17 amino acids. The CDR3 DNA is TGTGCCAGCAGCCCCGCCGGGAGGGGGCGCCTTATAGATACGCAGTATTTT. Encoded protein: CASSPAGRGRLIDTQYF.

This clonotype came up many times. The chain has TRBV7-2 and TRBJ2-3; D gene uncertain. Trimming stripped 0 bases from V and 0 bases from J, with 13 bases between. The CDR3 consists of 17 residues. Germline CDR1 reads SGHTA; CDR2 reads FQGNSA. This CDR3 reads CASSLAHRIPSTDTQYF. In DNA, the CDR3 is TGTGCCAGCAGCTTAGCGCATAGGATTCCTAGCACAGATACGCAGTATTTT.

This clonotype has more than one count but fewer than ten. V is TRBV12-5 and J is TRBJ2-3; D gene uncertain. The length of the CDR3 is 11 residues. The V gene lost 1 base and the J gene lost 14 bases, with 10 bases spanning the gap. Germline values: CDR1 LGHNT, CDR2 FRNRAP. The chain's CDR3 is CASGLGDDWYF. CDR3 nucleotides: TGTGCTAGTGGTTTGGGGGATGACTGGTATTTT.

The chain is built from TRBV2 and TRBJ2-1; D is undetermined. In germline, CDR1 is SNHLY, CDR2 FYNNEI. The germline V and J ends were trimmed by 4 bases and 15 bases, with 10 bases remaining between them. This CDR3 is 10 amino acids long. The CDR3 coding sequence is TGTGCCAGCAGTGGGGCCTACTCGTTCTTC. Translation gives CASSGAYSFF.

This clonotype was seen ten or more times. The chain joins TRBV7-2 to TRBJ1-3; 8 bases map to TRBD1. Germline CDR1 and CDR2: SGHTA and FQGNSA. The CDR3 has 15 residues. Unmatched junction bases numbered 4, after V lost 6 bases and J lost 0 bases. CDR3 bases: TGTGCCAGCAGTCACCAGGGGGCCTCTGGAAACACCATATATTTT. Its protein product is CASSHQGASGNTIYF.

This clonotype showed up many times. V and J are TRBV7-8 and TRBJ2-7, with D tentatively TRBD1 (5 bases). V was cut by 6 bases and J by 4 bases, with 16 bases left in between. This CDR3 has 14 amino acids. Germline CDR1 and CDR2: SGHVS and FQNEAQ. CDR3 residues: CASSPPGRAYEQYF. The CDR3 DNA follows: TGTGCCAGCAGTCCCCCTGGCAGGGCATACGAGCAGTACTTC. Full variable domain (outside the CDR3, taken from reference TRBV7-8 and TRBJ2-7): GAGVSQSPRYKVAKRGQDVALRCDPISGHVSLFWYQQALGQGPEFLTYFQNEAQLDKSGLPSDRFFAERPEGSVSTLKIQRTQQEDSAVYLCASSPPGRAYEQYFGPGTRLTVT.

The chain is built from TRBV4-2 and TRBJ1-1; 8 bases fit TRBD1. The CDR3 length is 16 residues. Germline V gene data show CDR1 as LGHNA and CDR2 as YNFKEQ. Germline trimming cut 3 bases from V and 6 bases from J; bases unmatched to any gene: 12. The CDR3 coding sequence is TGTGCCAGCAGCCAGTACCCGGGACAGGCGACGTCTGAAGCTTTCTTT. Its translation: CASSQYPGQATSEAFF.

This clonotype has more than one count but fewer than ten. The chain combines TRBV12-3 or TRBV12-4 with TRBJ2-5; TRBD1 matches 7 bases. CDR3 length: 16 residues. With 3 bases clipped from V and 3 bases from J, the junction kept 10 bases outside the gene matches. The DNA of the CDR3 is TGTGCCAGCAGTTTTGACCCAGGACAGGTGAAAGAGACCCAGTACTTC. Its translation: CASSFDPGQVKETQYF.

Worth noting for this clonotype: The junction does not match germline at one end; this may be a read error. The chain has TRBV7-9 and TRBJ2-1; 9 bases fit TRBD1. The CDR3 spans 13 residues. CDR1 and CDR2 from the germline V gene are SEHNR and FQNEAQ (reference sequence). CDR3 DNA sequence: TGTGCTAGCAGCTTAGGTCCGGGACAGGGGCAGTTCTTC. Amino acid sequence: CASSLGPGQGQFF.

This clonotype was detected a few times. The gene calls are TRBV2 and TRBJ1-1; D not certain. Trimming took 8 bases from V and 7 from J, leaving 14 bases between them. In germline, CDR1 is SNHLY, CDR2 FYNNEI. This CDR3 comprises 12 residues. CDR3 sequence (DNA): TGTGCCAGCGATTCATTCCAGGATGAAGCTTTCTTT. Translated: CASDSFQDEAFF.

This clonotype showed up just once. This rearrangement joins TRBV27 to TRBJ2-2, with D perhaps TRBD1 (6 bases). Germline CDR1 reads MNHEY; CDR2 reads SMNVEV (reference sequence). This CDR3 has 19 amino acids. The ends were cut back, 5 bases at V and 2 bases at J, with 24 bases in the middle. The DNA of the CDR3 is TGTGCCAGCAGTGACACCGGACAGTATTCCAAGTTAAACACCGGGGAGCTGTTTTTT. It encodes CASSDTGQYSKLNTGELFF.

Remarks on this clonotype: One end of the junction fails to match germline, which may point to a read error. The chain employs TRBV6-5 and TRBJ1-2, with 8 positions matching TRBD1. The CDR3 runs 14 residues. Germline V gene data show CDR1 as MNHEY and CDR2 as SVGAGI. The CDR3 sequence: CANSYLTGGYGYTF. CDR3 nucleotides: TGTGCCAACAGTTACCTCACAGGGGGCTATGGCTACACCTTC.